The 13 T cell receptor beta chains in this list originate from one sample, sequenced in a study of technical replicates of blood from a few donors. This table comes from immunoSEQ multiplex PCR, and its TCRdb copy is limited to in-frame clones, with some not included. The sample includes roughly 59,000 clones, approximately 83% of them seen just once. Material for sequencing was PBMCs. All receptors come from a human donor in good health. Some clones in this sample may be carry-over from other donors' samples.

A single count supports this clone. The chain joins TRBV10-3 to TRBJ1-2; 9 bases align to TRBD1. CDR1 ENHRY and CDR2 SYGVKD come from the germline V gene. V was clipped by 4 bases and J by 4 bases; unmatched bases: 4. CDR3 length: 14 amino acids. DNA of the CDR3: TGTGCCATCAGTGGACAGGGGGAAGGCTATGGCTACACCTTC. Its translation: CAISGQGEGYGYTF.

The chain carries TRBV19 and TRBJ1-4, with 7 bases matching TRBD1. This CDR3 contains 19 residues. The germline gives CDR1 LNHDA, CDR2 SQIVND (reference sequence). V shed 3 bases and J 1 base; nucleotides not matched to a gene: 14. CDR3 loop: CASSILLDRFVRTNEKLFF. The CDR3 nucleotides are TGTGCCAGTAGTATTCTTTTGGACAGGTTCGTCCGAACTAATGAAAAACTGTTTTTT.

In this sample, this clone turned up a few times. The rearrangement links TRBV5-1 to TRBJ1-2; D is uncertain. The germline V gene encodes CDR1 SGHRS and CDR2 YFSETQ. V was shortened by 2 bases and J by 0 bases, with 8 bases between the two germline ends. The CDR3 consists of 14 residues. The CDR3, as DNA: TGCGCCAGCAGCTTCGACGGAGCTAACTATGGCTACACCTTC. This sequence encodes CASSFDGANYGYTF.

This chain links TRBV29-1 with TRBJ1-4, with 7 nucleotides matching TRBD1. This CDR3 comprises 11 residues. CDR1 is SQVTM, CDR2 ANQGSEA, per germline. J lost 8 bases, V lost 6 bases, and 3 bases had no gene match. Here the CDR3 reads CSVRGSEKLFF. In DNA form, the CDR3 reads TGCAGCGTCAGGGGGAGCGAAAAACTGTTTTTT.

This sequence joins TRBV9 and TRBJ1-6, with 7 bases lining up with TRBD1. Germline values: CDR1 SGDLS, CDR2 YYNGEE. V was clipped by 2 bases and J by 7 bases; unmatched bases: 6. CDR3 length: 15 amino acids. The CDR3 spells CASSVGGQANSPLHF. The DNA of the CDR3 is TGTGCCAGCAGCGTCGGAGGACAGGCCAATTCACCCCTCCACTTT.

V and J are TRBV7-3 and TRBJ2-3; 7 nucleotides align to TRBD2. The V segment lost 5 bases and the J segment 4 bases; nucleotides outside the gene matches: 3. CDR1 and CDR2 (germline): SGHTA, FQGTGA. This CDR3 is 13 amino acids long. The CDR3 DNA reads TGTGCCAGCAGCCCAGGACTAGCAGATACGCAGTATTTT. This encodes CASSPGLADTQYF.

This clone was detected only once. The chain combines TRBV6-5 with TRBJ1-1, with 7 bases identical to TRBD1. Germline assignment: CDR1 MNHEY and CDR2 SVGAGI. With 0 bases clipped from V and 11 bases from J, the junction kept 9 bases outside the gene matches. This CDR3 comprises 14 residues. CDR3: CASSYSTGKYEAFF. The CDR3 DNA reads TGTGCCAGCAGTTACTCGACAGGGAAATACGAGGCTTTCTTT.

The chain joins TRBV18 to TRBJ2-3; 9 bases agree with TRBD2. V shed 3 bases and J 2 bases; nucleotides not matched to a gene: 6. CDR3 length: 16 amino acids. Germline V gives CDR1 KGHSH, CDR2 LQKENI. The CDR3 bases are TGTGCCAGCTCACCCATAGCGGGGGCGGACACAGATACGCAGTATTTT. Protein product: CASSPIAGADTDTQYF. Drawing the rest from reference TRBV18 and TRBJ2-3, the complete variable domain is NAGVMQNPRHLVRRRGQEARLRCSPMKGHSHVYWYRQLPEEGLKFMVYLQKENIIDESGMPKERFSAEFPKEGPSILRIQQVVRGDSAAYFCASSPIAGADTDTQYFGPGTRLTVL.

DNA for the CDR3: TGTGCCAGCAGCAACTGTCGTGAGCAGTTCTTC. Translated: CASSNCREQFF. The chain uses TRBV21-1 and TRBJ2-1; the table's D call, TRBD2, has no DNA check behind it. TRBV21-1 is assigned pseudogene status. The CDR3 is made up of 11 amino acids.

The CDR3 DNA reads TGTGCCAGCAGCTCCGGGACAGATAATCAGCCCCAGCATTTT. Its protein is CASSSGTDNQPQHF. The chain links TRBV7-9 to TRBJ1-5, with 7 bases identical to TRBD1. CDR1 and CDR2 from the germline V gene are SEHNR and FQNEAQ (reference sequence). With V trimmed by 4 bases and J by 4 bases, 4 bases remained unmatched. This CDR3 region has 14 residues.

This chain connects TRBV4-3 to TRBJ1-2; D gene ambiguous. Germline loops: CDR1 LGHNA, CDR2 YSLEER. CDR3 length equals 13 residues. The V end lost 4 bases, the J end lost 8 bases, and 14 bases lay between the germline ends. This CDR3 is CASSPGRGQGYTF. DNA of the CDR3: TGCGCCAGCAGCCCCGGGAGAGGTCAAGGCTACACCTTC.

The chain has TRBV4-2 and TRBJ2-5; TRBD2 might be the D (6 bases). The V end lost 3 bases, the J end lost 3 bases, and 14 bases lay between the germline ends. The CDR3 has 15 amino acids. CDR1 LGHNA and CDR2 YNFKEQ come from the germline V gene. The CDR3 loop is CASSQAGGEKETQYF. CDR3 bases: TGTGCCAGCAGCCAGGCCGGGGGAGAGAAAGAGACCCAGTACTTC.

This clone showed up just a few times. The CDR3 loop reads CSALGAEQYF. The CDR3 DNA is TGCAGTGCTCTAGGGGCAGAGCAGTACTTC. The V gene is TRBV20-1, the J gene TRBJ2-7, with D possibly matching TRBD1 (5 bases). Germline V gives CDR1 DFQATT, CDR2 SNEGSKA (reference sequence). Trimming stripped 5 bases from V and 7 bases from J, with 9 bases between. This CDR3 comprises 10 residues.